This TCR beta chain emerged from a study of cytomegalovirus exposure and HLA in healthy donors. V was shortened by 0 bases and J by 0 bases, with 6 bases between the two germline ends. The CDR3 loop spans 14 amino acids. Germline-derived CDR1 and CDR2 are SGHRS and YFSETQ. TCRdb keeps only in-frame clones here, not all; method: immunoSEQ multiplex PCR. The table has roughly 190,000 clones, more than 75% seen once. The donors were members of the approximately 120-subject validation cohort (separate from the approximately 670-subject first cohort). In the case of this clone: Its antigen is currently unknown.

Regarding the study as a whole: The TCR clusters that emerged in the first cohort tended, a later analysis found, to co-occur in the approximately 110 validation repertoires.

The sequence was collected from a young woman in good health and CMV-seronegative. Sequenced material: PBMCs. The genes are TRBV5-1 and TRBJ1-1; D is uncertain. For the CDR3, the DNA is TGCGCCAGCAGCTTGGGTAACATGAACACTGAAGCTTTCTTT. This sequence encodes CASSLGNMNTEAFF.